This T cell receptor (beta chain) was found in a study of T cell responses to AZD1222 COVID-19 vaccine. Findings of the study overall: In all cases, repertoires were sampled only after the peak T cell response. Nearly half of spike-specific TCRs reportedly target variant regions that are unmutated in the B.1.351 and B.1.1.7 variants. Mostly white British, mostly female donors; authors suggested clonal diversity may be underestimated. Vaccine-related CD4 TCRs covered spike, predominating at 160-218 and 743-854.

TCRdb's copy holds only in-frame clones and misses some; the assay was immunoSEQ multiplex PCR. The profile shows just over 90,000 clones, around 89% of them singletons. CDR1 and CDR2 (germline): SGHAT, FQNNGV. Germline trimming cut 5 bases from V and 11 bases from J; bases unmatched to any gene: 9. The CDR3 is 13 amino acids. To note about this clone: Its antigen is still unknown.

V is TRBV11-2 and J is TRBJ1-1; TRBD1 agrees at 9 bases. The sequences come from peripheral blood, collected 28 days after the second AZD1222 dose. The sequence came from an adult who received the AZD1222 COVID-19 vaccine. The CDR3 DNA reads TGTGCCAGCAGCCCCCACAGGGGGCGCAGGGCTTTCTTT. Protein product: CASSPHRGRRAFF.